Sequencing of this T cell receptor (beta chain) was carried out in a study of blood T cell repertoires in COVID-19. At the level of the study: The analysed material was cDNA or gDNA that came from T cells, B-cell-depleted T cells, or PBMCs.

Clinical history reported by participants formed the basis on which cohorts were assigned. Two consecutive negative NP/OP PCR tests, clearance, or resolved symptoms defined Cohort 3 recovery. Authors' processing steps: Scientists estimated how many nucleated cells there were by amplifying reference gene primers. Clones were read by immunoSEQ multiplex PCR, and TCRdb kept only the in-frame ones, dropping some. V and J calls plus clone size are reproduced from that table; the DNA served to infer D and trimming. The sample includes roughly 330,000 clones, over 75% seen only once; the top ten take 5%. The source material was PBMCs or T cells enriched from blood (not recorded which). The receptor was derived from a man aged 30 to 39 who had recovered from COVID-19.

CDR3: CASSVSGVQPQHF. The CDR3 coding sequence is TGTGCCAGCAGCGTCTCAGGGGTCCAGCCCCAGCATTTT. V gene TRBV9 combines with J gene TRBJ1-5; TRBD1 might be the D (6 bases). The V end was cut by 2 bases, the J end by 7 bases, with 10 bases between. Per germline, CDR1 SGDLS and CDR2 YYNGEE. The CDR3 is 13 residues long.